The rows below give T cell receptor beta chains drawn from one sample of a study of T cell responses to AZD1222 COVID-19 vaccine. Assay used: immunoSEQ multiplex PCR; TCRdb lists only in-frame clones, some missing. There are some 150,000 clones in the sample; about 91% occur only once, and around 2% lies in the top ten. The source was peripheral blood, collected on day 0 of AZD1222 vaccination. These receptors all stem from an adult in good health. CDR3s include the opening cysteine and the closing phenylalanine or tryptophan. The order of the fields is V gene, J gene, D gene, clone size, CDR3 protein, CDR3 DNA. A D gene is named only where the DNA matches it firmly. Expanded clones get a size class; other rows say once, few or many, or leave the size out.

V gene: TRBV19
J gene: TRBJ2-1
D gene: TRBD2
clone size: once
CDR3 protein: CASSYLGLAGNNEQFF
CDR3 DNA: TGTGCCAGTAGTTATCTGGGACTAGCGGGGAACAATGAGCAGTTCTTC

V gene: TRBV28
J gene: TRBJ2-3
D gene: TRBD2
clone size: NA
CDR3 protein: CASSDGLAGVDTQYF
CDR3 DNA: TGTGCCAGCAGCGACGGACTAGCGGGAGTGGATACGCAGTATTTT

V gene: TRBV30
J gene: TRBJ2-1
D gene: NA
clone size: NA
CDR3 protein: CAWSHSANEQFF
CDR3 DNA: TGTGCCTGGAGCCACAGTGCAAATGAGCAGTTCTTC

V gene: TRBV15
J gene: TRBJ1-5
D gene: NA
clone size: NA
CDR3 protein: CATSRDEVQPQHF
CDR3 DNA: TGTGCCACCAGCAGAGACGAAGTCCAGCCCCAGCATTTT

V gene: TRBV30
J gene: TRBJ2-7
D gene: NA
clone size: once
CDR3 protein: CAWSGTVYGREYF
CDR3 DNA: TGTGCCTGGAGTGGAACCGTTTACGGGCGGGAGTACTTC

V gene: TRBV7-9
J gene: TRBJ1-6
D gene: NA
clone size: few
CDR3 protein: CASKGIESSPLHF
CDR3 DNA: TGTGCCAGCAAGGGGATTGAGTCTTCACCCCTCCACTTT

V gene: TRBV19
J gene: TRBJ2-1
D gene: NA
clone size: NA
CDR3 protein: CASHHADSSNEQFF
CDR3 DNA: TGTGCCAGTCATCACGCGGACAGTTCCAATGAGCAGTTCTTC

V gene: TRBV15
J gene: TRBJ1-1
D gene: NA
clone size: NA
CDR3 protein: CATGRRTEAFF
CDR3 DNA: TGTGCCACCGGTCGAAGGACTGAAGCTTTCTTT

V gene: TRBV28
J gene: TRBJ1-5
D gene: NA
clone size: NA
CDR3 protein: CASTGYNQPQHF
CDR3 DNA: TGTGCCAGCACCGGGTACAATCAGCCCCAGCATTTT

V gene: TRBV5-6
J gene: TRBJ2-7
D gene: NA
clone size: NA
CDR3 protein: CASRSGQPPYEQYF
CDR3 DNA: TGTGCCAGCAGATCAGGACAGCCCCCTTACGAGCAGTACTTC

V gene: TRBV3-1/TRBV3-2
J gene: TRBJ1-6
D gene: NA
clone size: NA
CDR3 protein: CASSQGPRSNSPLHF
CDR3 DNA: TGTGCCAGCAGCCAAGGGCCCAGGAGTAATTCACCCCTCCACTTT

V gene: TRBV5-1
J gene: TRBJ2-7
D gene: NA
clone size: NA
CDR3 protein: CASSLRVTGLDEQYF
CDR3 DNA: TGCGCCAGCAGCTTGCGGGTGACCGGGCTCGACGAGCAGTACTTC

V gene: TRBV3-1/TRBV3-2
J gene: TRBJ1-2
D gene: NA
clone size: NA
CDR3 protein: CASSQGLANYGYTF
CDR3 DNA: TGTGCCAGCAGCCAAGGCCTAGCTAACTATGGCTACACCTTC

V gene: TRBV5-1
J gene: TRBJ2-1
D gene: NA
clone size: NA
CDR3 protein: CASSLGAGPANEQFF
CDR3 DNA: TGCGCCAGCAGCCTAGGCGCGGGACCCGCCAATGAGCAGTTCTTC

V gene: TRBV7-2
J gene: TRBJ2-5
D gene: NA
clone size: NA
CDR3 protein: CASSLAVGSHRETQYF
CDR3 DNA: TGTGCCAGCAGCTTAGCCGTGGGTAGCCATAGGGAGACCCAGTACTTC

V gene: TRBV5-1
J gene: TRBJ1-4
D gene: NA
clone size: few
CDR3 protein: CASSLRAGANEKLFF
CDR3 DNA: TGCGCCAGCAGCTTGCGGGCAGGGGCTAATGAAAAACTGTTTTTT

V gene: TRBV27
J gene: TRBJ2-5
D gene: NA
clone size: once
CDR3 protein: CASRFWGVETQYF
CDR3 DNA: TGTGCCAGCAGGTTTTGGGGGGTAGAGACCCAGTACTTC

V gene: TRBV27
J gene: TRBJ2-6
D gene: TRBD1
clone size: NA
CDR3 protein: CASSFRDRAISGANVLTF
CDR3 DNA: TGTGCCAGCAGTTTCCGCGACAGGGCTATCTCTGGGGCCAACGTCCTGACTTTC

V gene: TRBV6-4
J gene: TRBJ1-5
D gene: NA
clone size: NA
CDR3 protein: CASTGPFSYSNQPQHF
CDR3 DNA: TGTGCCAGCACCGGACCGTTCTCCTATAGCAATCAGCCCCAGCATTTT

V gene: TRBV11-1
J gene: TRBJ2-1
D gene: NA
clone size: NA
CDR3 protein: CASSLEGGYNEQFF
CDR3 DNA: TGTGCCAGCAGCTTAGAAGGCGGTTACAATGAGCAGTTCTTC

V gene: TRBV19
J gene: TRBJ1-5
D gene: NA
clone size: NA
CDR3 protein: CASRGRAQHF
CDR3 DNA: TGTGCCAGTAGGGGAAGAGCCCAGCATTTT

V gene: TRBV24-1
J gene: TRBJ1-3
D gene: NA
clone size: NA
CDR3 protein: CATSDTRDNSGNTIYF
CDR3 DNA: TGTGCCACCAGTGACACCCGGGACAACTCTGGAAACACCATATATTTT

V gene: TRBV7-2
J gene: TRBJ1-2
D gene: NA
clone size: NA
CDR3 protein: CASSFVEGYGYTF
CDR3 DNA: TGTGCCAGCAGCTTCGTTGAAGGCTATGGCTACACCTTC

V gene: TRBV5-1
J gene: TRBJ1-3
D gene: TRBD1
clone size: NA
CDR3 protein: CASASGTDFSGNTIYF
CDR3 DNA: TGCGCCAGCGCGTCCGGGACAGACTTCTCTGGAAACACCATATATTTT

V gene: TRBV2
J gene: TRBJ2-2
D gene: NA
clone size: NA
CDR3 protein: CASGTDVTGELFF
CDR3 DNA: TGTGCCAGCGGTACAGATGTAACCGGGGAGCTGTTTTTT

V gene: TRBV4-2
J gene: TRBJ2-7
D gene: TRBD2
clone size: NA
CDR3 protein: CASSQERLAGSYEQYF
CDR3 DNA: TGTGCCAGCAGCCAAGAGCGACTAGCGGGCTCCTACGAGCAGTACTTC

V gene: TRBV28
J gene: TRBJ2-3
D gene: TRBD1
clone size: NA
CDR3 protein: CASSPSGQGTTTDTQYF
CDR3 DNA: TGTGCCAGCAGCCCATCGGGACAGGGAACCACCACAGATACGCAGTATTTT

V gene: TRBV7-2
J gene: TRBJ2-2
D gene: NA
clone size: NA
CDR3 protein: CASSVTGTSHTGELFF
CDR3 DNA: TGTGCCAGCAGCGTCACCGGGACTTCTCACACCGGGGAGCTGTTTTTT

V gene: TRBV19
J gene: TRBJ1-1
D gene: NA
clone size: NA
CDR3 protein: CASSISWGLNTEAFF
CDR3 DNA: TGTGCCAGTAGTATAAGCTGGGGACTGAACACTGAAGCTTTCTTT

V gene: TRBV7-9
J gene: TRBJ2-3
D gene: TRBD2
clone size: NA
CDR3 protein: CASRLSGSGSTDTQYF
CDR3 DNA: TGTGCCAGCAGATTAAGCGGGAGCGGGAGCACAGATACGCAGTATTTT

V gene: TRBV6-5
J gene: TRBJ1-6
D gene: TRBD1
clone size: NA
CDR3 protein: CASSLQGARLHF
CDR3 DNA: TGTGCCAGCAGTCTACAGGGGGCCCGCCTCCACTTT

V gene: TRBV5-5
J gene: TRBJ1-1
D gene: NA
clone size: NA
CDR3 protein: CASSLQGNTEAFF
CDR3 DNA: TGTGCCAGCAGCTTACAAGGAAACACTGAAGCTTTCTTT

V gene: TRBV19
J gene: TRBJ1-2
D gene: NA
clone size: NA
CDR3 protein: CASSLGTLTNYGYTF
CDR3 DNA: TGTGCCAGTAGTTTGGGGACACTTACGAACTATGGCTACACCTTC

V gene: TRBV27
J gene: TRBJ1-1
D gene: NA
clone size: NA
CDR3 protein: CASSPYKGEGSRTSGTEAFF
CDR3 DNA: TGTGCCAGCAGTCCCTATAAGGGGGAGGGAAGCAGAACATCCGGCACTGAAGCTTTCTTT

V gene: TRBV6-5
J gene: TRBJ1-5
D gene: NA
clone size: NA
CDR3 protein: CASSYMGYQPQHF
CDR3 DNA: TGTGCCAGCAGTTACATGGGTTATCAGCCCCAGCATTTT

V gene: TRBV19
J gene: TRBJ1-2
D gene: NA
clone size: once
CDR3 protein: CASSIGGRQSGGYTF
CDR3 DNA: TGTGCCAGTAGTATAGGGGGGAGACAGTCTGGCGGCTACACCTTC

V gene: TRBV28
J gene: TRBJ2-7
D gene: NA
clone size: NA
CDR3 protein: CASRLIGTGKAEQYF
CDR3 DNA: TGTGCCAGCAGACTAATCGGGACGGGCAAGGCCGAGCAGTACTTC

V gene: TRBV4-1
J gene: TRBJ2-1
D gene: NA
clone size: once
CDR3 protein: CASSQEQYNEQFF
CDR3 DNA: TGCGCCAGCAGCCAAGAACAGTACAATGAGCAGTTCTTC

V gene: TRBV7-9
J gene: TRBJ2-5
D gene: NA
clone size: NA
CDR3 protein: CASSLVTGGLSETQYF
CDR3 DNA: TGTGCCAGCAGCTTAGTCACAGGGGGACTAAGTGAGACCCAGTACTTC

V gene: TRBV6-5
J gene: TRBJ1-1
D gene: NA
clone size: NA
CDR3 protein: CASSRGREGNTEAFF
CDR3 DNA: TGTGCCAGCTCAAGGGGCAGGGAAGGGAACACTGAAGCTTTCTTT

V gene: TRBV6-5
J gene: TRBJ1-3
D gene: NA
clone size: NA
CDR3 protein: CASSYSGGNTIYF
CDR3 DNA: TGTGCCAGCAGTTACTCAGGCGGAAACACCATATATTTT

V gene: TRBV6-6
J gene: TRBJ2-7
D gene: NA
clone size: NA
CDR3 protein: CAISLGPTIYEQYF
CDR3 DNA: TGTGCCATCTCTCTGGGGCCCACCATCTACGAGCAGTACTTC

V gene: TRBV2
J gene: TRBJ2-1
D gene: NA
clone size: NA
CDR3 protein: CASSRRYNEQFF
CDR3 DNA: TGTGCCAGCAGTCGGAGGTACAATGAGCAGTTCTTC

V gene: TRBV12-3/TRBV12-4
J gene: TRBJ1-1
D gene: NA
clone size: NA
CDR3 protein: CASSFDYLMEAFF
CDR3 DNA: TGTGCCAGCAGTTTTGATTACCTGATGGAAGCTTTCTTT